These T cell receptor beta chains were read from a single sample in a study of cytomegalovirus exposure and HLA in healthy donors. The repertoire was sequenced with immunoSEQ multiplex PCR; TCRdb's copy has only in-frame clones and lacks some. Of under 140,000 clones listed, approximately 80% are singletons. The sample consisted of PBMCs. The receptors derive from a woman in her sixties in good health and CMV-seropositive. CDR3s include the opening cysteine and the closing phenylalanine or tryptophan. Fields, in order: clone size, J gene, D gene, V gene, CDR3 DNA, CDR3 protein. A D gene is named only where the DNA matches it firmly. Expanded clones get a size class; other rows say once, few or many, or leave the size out.

NA,TRBJ2-3,TRBD2,TRBV7-7,TGTGCCAGCAGCTTATTGGCAGCGGGAACAGATACGCAGTATTTT,CASSLLAAGTDTQYF
NA,TRBJ2-5,NA,TRBV7-2,TGTGCCAGCAGGCAGTTGGTTGGAGAGACCCAGTACTTC,CASRQLVGETQYF
many,TRBJ2-2,NA,TRBV29-1,TGCAGCGTTGAACAGGGGTCCACCGGGGAGCTGTTTTTT,CSVEQGSTGELFF
NA,TRBJ1-2,NA,TRBV7-9,TGTGCCAGCAGCTTAGGCCCGACAGTTATCAATGGCTACACCTTC,CASSLGPTVINGYTF
NA,TRBJ1-2,NA,TRBV7-9,TGTTCCAGCAGCTTAGCTGGACAGCCTAACTATGGCTACACCTTC,CSSSLAGQPNYGYTF
NA,TRBJ1-2,TRBD1,TRBV5-4,TGTGCCAGCAGCTTCCCGGGACAGGGCCCCTTCTATGGCTACACCTTC,CASSFPGQGPFYGYTF
once,TRBJ2-7,NA,TRBV27,TGTGCCAGCAGTCCTGGCAGCTCCTACGAGCAGTACTTC,CASSPGSSYEQYF
NA,TRBJ2-7,TRBD1,TRBV5-1,TGCGCCAGCAGTCCACGGCCCGGGACGGGACAGAGGGTGGACTACGAGCAGTACTTC,CASSPRPGTGQRVDYEQYF
few,TRBJ2-7,NA,TRBV21-1,TGTGCCAGCAGCAAAGATCGTGGGGACAGGGACCTCTCCTACGAGCAGTACTTC,CASSKDRGDRDLSYEQYF
NA,TRBJ1-2,NA,TRBV5-1,TGCGCCAGCAGCTTGGTCGGAGGGGATTATGGCTACACCTTC,CASSLVGGDYGYTF
NA,TRBJ2-7,TRBD2,TRBV28,TGTGCCAGCAGTTTATCAAGACTAGCGGGAGGAGACGAGCAGTACTTC,CASSLSRLAGGDEQYF
once,TRBJ2-2,NA,TRBV18,TGTGCCAGCTCACCACCGTCCTCCGGGGAGCTGTTTTTT,CASSPPSSGELFF
NA,TRBJ2-7,TRBD1,TRBV9,TGTGCCAGCAGCCCTGAGACTCGACAGGGATCGTCCGAGCAGTACTTC,CASSPETRQGSSEQYF
NA,TRBJ1-1,TRBD1,TRBV2,TGTGCCAGCAGGGAGGGGGCTGGCACTGAAGCTTTCTTT,CASREGAGTEAFF
NA,TRBJ2-7,TRBD1,TRBV28,TGTGCCAGCACCCCACTTGACAGGGTATTTTCCTACGAGCAGTACTTC,CASTPLDRVFSYEQYF
NA,TRBJ2-1,TRBD2,TRBV6-5,TGTGCCAGCAGCCAAGGACTAGCGGGACGGCGTGAGCAGTTCTTC,CASSQGLAGRREQFF
NA,TRBJ1-3,TRBD1,TRBV2,TGTGCCAGCAGTGAATCGGGACAGGGGTACTTT,CASSESGQGYF
NA,TRBJ2-7,TRBD1,TRBV30,TGTGCCTGGACGGGACAGGATTCTTACGAGCAGTACTTC,CAWTGQDSYEQYF
once,TRBJ2-5,NA,TRBV20-1,TGCAGTACCCTCAGAGAGACCCAGTACTTC,CSTLRETQYF
NA,TRBJ2-1,TRBD2,TRBV15,TGTGCCACCAGTAATGGGGGGGAGAGCTCCTACAATGAGCAGTTCTTC,CATSNGGESSYNEQFF
few,TRBJ1-4,NA,TRBV4-1,TGCGCCAGCAGCCGCCTAGAGACGGGGGTTAATGAAAAACTGTTTTTT,CASSRLETGVNEKLFF